These 5 T cell receptor beta chains came from one sample sequenced in a study of spatial heterogeneity in lung cancer (dated by TCRdb to about 2019). Preparation of the library involved 5' RACE. Sequenced on a NextSeq 500. TCRdb reworked the public reads: Q25 trimming with fastp, MiXCR clone assembly, productive beta chains retained. Every CDR3 protein is listed once, alongside the most common genes and DNA of its rows. In all, the sample holds more than 5,500 distinct CDR3 sequences, and approximately 5% of those were seen once. The top ten hold approximately 9% of the sample. The meaning of the sample's time point label: sample taken at primary tumor resection. TCR sequencing used whole RNA extracted from tumor and nontumor lung tissue, or from cryopreserved PBMC samples, without cell sorting. The sequencing here drew on normal lung tissue next to the tumor, taken at surgery. These receptors all stem from a female donor with early-stage non-small cell lung cancer.

This clonotype was seen many times. V and J are TRBV11-2 and TRBJ2-3; 10 positions match TRBD1. Germline trimming cut 7 bases from V and 5 bases from J; bases unmatched to any gene: 9. The CDR3 totals 15 residues. Germline V CDR1 and CDR2: SGHAT, FQNNGV. The CDR3 coding sequence is TGTGCCAGCACCTGGACAGGGGGGGAGGGAGATACGCAGTATTTT. Translated, it gives CASTWTGGEGDTQYF.

In its sample, this clonotype is medium-sized. The chain uses TRBV27 and TRBJ1-5; 8 bases are a match to TRBD1. The trim removed 6 bases at V and 0 bases at J, leaving 16 bases unmatched. This CDR3 has 19 residues. CDR1 and CDR2 (germline): MNHEY, SMNVEV (reference sequence). CDR3 in DNA: TGTGCCAGCAGGGTTACAGGGGGTAGTTTTTTGGGTAGCAATCAGCCCCAGCATTTT. This translates into CASRVTGGSFLGSNQPQHF.

This clonotype came up many times. The chain couples TRBV7-9 to TRBJ1-2; D possibly corresponds to TRBD1 (5 bases). The germline V gene encodes CDR1 SEHNR and CDR2 FQNEAQ (reference sequence). V was trimmed by 4 bases and J by 6 bases, leaving 18 bases between them. The CDR3 consists of 15 residues. CDR3 in amino acids: CASSSTQGEEDGYTF. CDR3 nucleotides: TGTGCCAGCAGCTCCACTCAGGGAGAGGAGGATGGCTACACCTTC.

By share of the sample, this clonotype is medium-sized. This chain uses TRBV4-1 with TRBJ2-1; D is perhaps TRBD1 (6 bases). V gave up 2 bases and J gave up 4 bases, with 12 bases separating them. The CDR3 runs to 15 residues. Per germline, CDR1 MGHRA and CDR2 YSYEKL. In DNA form, the CDR3 reads TGCGCCAGCAGCCAACAGGGGTGGGGGTACAATGAGCAGTTCTTC. Translating it yields CASSQQGWGYNEQFF.

This clonotype occurred many times. The rearrangement uses TRBV11-2 and TRBJ1-2, with D uncertain. The CDR3 is made up of 15 amino acids. V was shortened by 0 bases and J by 4 bases, with 12 bases between the two germline ends. Germline values: CDR1 SGHAT, CDR2 FQNNGV. CDR3 DNA: TGTGCCAGCAGCTTAGAGTCCGGGAGATTCTATGGCTACACCTTC. It codes for CASSLESGRFYGYTF.